This TCR beta chain was recorded in a study of cytomegalovirus exposure and HLA in healthy donors (dated by TCRdb to the late 2010s). Looking at the study overall: An earlier analysis of a few hundred of the donors reported around 280 Gb of sequence data and 95 million to 130 million unique TCR beta sequences obtained from 180 million or so T cells. HLA typing included class I and class II loci at four-digit resolution. Genome-wide SNP genotypes for about 65% of the roughly 670 donors were used in a later genetic analysis, which treated that subset as a discovery cohort. The study combined high-throughput TCR immunosequencing, statistical association of individual TCRs with disease status, and machine learning to predict cytomegalovirus infection status. The aim of the study was to test whether cataloging public T cell receptors could identify signatures of past pathogen exposure. On average, over 200,000 unique TCR beta nucleotide sequences were sequenced per donor among more than 350 genotyped donors of the cohort, with about 19% of those sequences being non-productive. An earlier analysis of roughly 580 of the donors used high-throughput TCR beta sequencing to judge whether each TCR beta V gene segment behaved as functional or pseudogenic. Typing coverage varied by locus: roughly 629-630 donors for A, B, C, DRB1 and DQB1; more than 500 for DQA1; 606 for DPA1; approximately 470 for DPB1. All discovery cohort repertoires had been generated using a single sequencing platform. Donor age, sex, ethnicity and CMV serostatus were compiled alongside the repertoire data. Roughly 300 gigabases of sequencing data and 70 million to 95 million unique TCR sequences made up an early release that covered nearly 650 HLA-typed donors. The study profiled the T cell repertoires of under 850 subjects by immunosequencing and related them to cytomegalovirus serostatus. To study patterns of TCR occurrence, a later analysis re-analyzed previously published TCR beta repertoires from 666 donors and added high-resolution HLA genotyping. Rather than drawing on any new phenotypic data, the later analysis identified candidate immune exposures from TCR beta sequences and the way those sequences occurred across donors. Of the roughly 390 genotyped donors, around 81% fell in the genetic ancestry cluster associated with self-reported Caucasian donors. In addition to the first cohort of 650 to 750 subjects, a separate validation cohort of 120 different subjects was used. Five DR-DQ haplotypes were handled as single units for association and clustering, since linkage in the cohort was strong.

Worth noting for this clone: It lacks a known antigen. The record has no base qualities; no much larger clone is one base away.

The CDR3, from cysteine to phenylalanine, totals 13 residues. The sequence is cut down to CDR3 DNA, 39 bases in frame from base 1. In the germline V gene, CDR1 corresponds to SGHTA and CDR2 to FQGTGA. Libraries were constructed by the immunoSEQ multiplex PCR assay. The multiplex PCR relied on a mix of 60 forward primers for TCR Vbeta segments and 13 reverse primers for TCR Jbeta segments. The CDR3 region of rearranged TCR beta genes was amplified from genomic DNA with a multiplex PCR assay. The Illumina HiSeq System was used to sequence the amplified TCR beta libraries as 87-base-pair reads. The original methods were these. In a later analysis, 80 million or so unique TCR beta chains were counted across the approximately 640 repertoires, and roughly 11 million of these chains were shared by at least two donors. Raw reads were error-corrected and collapsed into unique sequences with a nearest-neighbor algorithm that merged closely related sequences to remove PCR and sequencing errors. CDR3 sequences were aligned to IMGT reference sequences to assign V, D and J gene segments. For a sequence to be retained, a match of at least six nucleotides was required to both a V gene segment and a J gene segment. A rearrangement counted as productive if the CDR3 had no stop codons and remained in frame with V and J, and every other rearrangement counted as non-productive. Following IMGT convention, CDR3 was defined as the stretch from the second conserved V-encoded cysteine to the conserved J-encoded phenylalanine. The earlier analysis of about 530 of the donors excluded any sequence lacking an unambiguous match to a single V gene segment. In an earlier analysis of several hundred of the donors, V segments were called functional above 56.7% productive rearrangements and were called segregating when the between-donor standard deviation exceeded 5%. A statistical classification framework was built for diagnosing cytomegalovirus status from the catalog of TCR beta chain sequences. A later analysis assigned V and J genes by comparing TCR nucleotide sequences with IMGT/GENE-DB human TR gene sequences. In a later analysis, CDR3 sequences and most-parsimonious VDJ recombination scenarios were assigned using the TCRdist pipeline. In a later analysis, every TCR beta chain was defined by the combination of its CDR3 amino acid sequence and its V-gene family, and reads without a unique V-gene family were dropped. In a later analysis, approximately 590 highly shared, low-generation-probability nucleotide sequences were removed to address suspected cross-contamination and a sequencing artifact. In a later analysis, a clonal expansion index for each public chain was calculated from normalized within-repertoire ranks of inferred template counts. In a later analysis, generation probabilities were computed using a VDJ recombination model fitted to out-of-frame rearrangements, and the results were checked against IGoR. In a later analysis, TCR-TCR, TCR-HLA and TCR-CMV co-occurrence was scored with hypergeometric tests, and a repertoire-size bias correction was applied to TCR pairs. In a later analysis, false discovery rates were estimated by permuting HLA or CMV assignments 20 times. A later analysis grouped co-occurring TCRs with DBSCAN, adding TCRdist sequence similarity when clustering within HLA-allele-positive subsets. For co-occurrence clustering, repertoires with fewer than 30,000 or more than 120,000 public chains were excluded, along with five or six repertoires with anomalous nucleotide sharing. Not all clones reach the TCRdb copy of this immuneACCESS table, which keeps in-frame sequences only. Checked studies attribute under half of the gap to unresolved V genes and leave the rest unexplained. The V and J calls and clone size were taken over from that table, and D and trimming were inferred from the DNA. Across this sample there are roughly 120,000 clones, with about 77% seen only once. The ten largest clones take up about 5.4% of the sample.

The cohort was made up of about 670 healthy bone marrow donors. All cohort members were sampled while nominally healthy, although unrecorded immune exposures were likely present. The donor tested CMV seropositive and was one of the 289 seropositive cohort members. Each donor provided a peripheral blood sample, and peripheral blood mononuclear cells were used for TCR beta sequencing. The Qiagen DNeasy Blood Extraction Kit was used to extract genomic DNA from the blood cell samples. Beyond this particular receptor, the publication reports: In an earlier analysis of over 550 of the donors, most TCR beta V segments were observed in productive rearrangements about 90% or about 30% of the time, broadly matching IMGT annotations. The study gave a list of under 200 TCR beta chains associated with cytomegalovirus. In both the original and validation cohorts, the classifier was reported to diagnose cytomegalovirus status with high specificity and sensitivity. A later analysis associated 15,000 or so TCR beta sequences with specific HLA alleles at a false discovery rate of 0.05. In a later genetic analysis, fewer N-insertions in productive TCRs were reported among donors in an Asian-associated ancestry cluster than the roughly 640-donor mean. A further reported finding was that TCR beta sequences accurately predicted the HLA-A and HLA-B alleles for most subjects in the first cohort. Because the 87-base-pair reads could not distinguish some IMGT-functional V segments, including TRBV6-2 and TRBV6-3, those segments were excluded. Three of the identified cytomegalovirus-associated TCR beta chains were confirmed in vitro to be specific for cytomegalovirus antigens. Assigning TCR associations to individual alleles was difficult when HLA alleles, especially DR and DQ, strongly co-occurred. Because counts were too low, about 15 rarely observed V segments, including chromosome 9 orphons, were left out of the earlier analysis of 587 of the donors. An association between a missense DCLRE1C variant and V-gene and J-gene trimming of TCR beta chains was found in a later genetic analysis and replicated in an independent cohort. In a later analysis, several top co-occurrence clusters were reported to appear linked to parvovirus B19, influenza, CMV and Epstein-Barr virus. Because some donors lacked HLA typing at each locus, the association tests relied only on the typed subset. Most CMV-associated TCR beta chains appeared to be HLA-restricted in a later analysis, and the HLA associations seemed to be driven largely by CMV exposure. Compared with equally common non-associated chains, HLA-associated TCR beta chains in a later analysis were more clonally expanded and had lower generation probabilities. Most TCR sequences were observed very rarely across donors, whereas some public TCRs were present in many individuals. Sequencing depth was assumed to be roughly uniform across donors in the presence/absence analyses, though that assumption may not hold. The authors suggested that the approach could potentially be generalized to other disease states and immunological phenotypes. Linkage disequilibrium might explain the correlated functional status among segregating V segments, but an unknown experimental factor could not be ruled out. A group of highly shared sequence variants was considered likely to be a technical artifact of the sequencing pipeline. The cohort was sequenced for TCR beta chains only, and without alpha or paired-chain data the features that could be detected were limited. According to a later analysis, TCR association rates differed among HLA loci, with DRB1 alleles showing the most associated TCRs and HLA-C alleles showing the fewest. Immune exposure information for the cohort was limited to CMV serostatus.

The rearrangement joined TRBV7-3 to TRBJ2-7; TRBD1 could be the D gene, as 6 bases match. The end of the DNA fits TRBJ2-5 better, so the J call may be wrong. This clonotype was obtained from a woman aged 25 to 39 in good health and CMV-seropositive. Sequenced sample: PBMCs. The CDR3: CASSQGNQETQYF. The sequenced DNA: TGTGCCAGCAGTCAGGGGAATCAAGAGACCCAGTACTTC.